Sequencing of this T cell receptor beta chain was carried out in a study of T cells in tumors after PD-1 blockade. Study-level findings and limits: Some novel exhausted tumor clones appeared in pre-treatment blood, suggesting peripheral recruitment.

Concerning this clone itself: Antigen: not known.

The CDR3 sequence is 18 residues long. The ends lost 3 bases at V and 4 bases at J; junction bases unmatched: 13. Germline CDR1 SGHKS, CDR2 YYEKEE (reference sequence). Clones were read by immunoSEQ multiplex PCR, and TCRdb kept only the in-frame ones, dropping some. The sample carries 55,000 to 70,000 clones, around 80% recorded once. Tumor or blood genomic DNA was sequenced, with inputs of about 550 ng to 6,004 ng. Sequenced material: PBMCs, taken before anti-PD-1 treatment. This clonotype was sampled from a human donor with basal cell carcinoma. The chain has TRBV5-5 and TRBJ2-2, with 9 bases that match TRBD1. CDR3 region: CASSSTNRDRVITGELFF. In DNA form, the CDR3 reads TGTGCCAGCAGCTCTACGAACCGGGACAGGGTAATCACCGGGGAGCTGTTTTTT.